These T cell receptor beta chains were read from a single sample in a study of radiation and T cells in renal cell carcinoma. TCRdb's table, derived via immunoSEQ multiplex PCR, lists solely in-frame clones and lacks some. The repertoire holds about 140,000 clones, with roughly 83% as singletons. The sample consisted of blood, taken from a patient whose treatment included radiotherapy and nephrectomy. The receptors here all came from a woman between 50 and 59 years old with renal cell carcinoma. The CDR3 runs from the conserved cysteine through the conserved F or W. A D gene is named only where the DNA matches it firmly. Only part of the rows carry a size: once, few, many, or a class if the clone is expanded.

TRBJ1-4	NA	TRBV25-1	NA	TGTGCCAGCAGTGAATTCAGGTTCGGTGAAAAACTGTTTTTT	CASSEFRFGEKLFF
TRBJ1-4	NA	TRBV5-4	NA	TGTGCCAGCAGCTTGGCTGGAGGGAGGCGGGTTGGAGAAAAACTGTTTTTT	CASSLAGGRRVGEKLFF
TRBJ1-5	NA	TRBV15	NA	TGTGCCACCAGCAGAGGGGGTGAGAGCAATCAGCCCCAGCATTTT	CATSRGGESNQPQHF
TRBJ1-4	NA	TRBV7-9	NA	TGTGCCAGCAGCTTAGTAACCGAAAAACTGTTTTTT	CASSLVTEKLFF
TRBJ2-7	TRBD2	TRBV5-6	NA	TGTGCCAGCATTCTACTAGCGGGGATCACCTACGAGCAGTACTTC	CASILLAGITYEQYF
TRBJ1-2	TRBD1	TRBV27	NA	TGTGCCAGCAGGTACAACGGGGACAGGGGGCTTACGCACTATGGCTACACCTTC	CASRYNGDRGLTHYGYTF
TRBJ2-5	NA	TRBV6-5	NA	TGTGCCAGCAGCCCCGGTCAGGAGACCCAGTACTTC	CASSPGQETQYF
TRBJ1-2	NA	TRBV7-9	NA	TGTGCCAGCAGCCCACAGGGTGGATATGGCTACACCTTC	CASSPQGGYGYTF
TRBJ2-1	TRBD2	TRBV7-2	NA	TGTGCCAGCAGTTCACTGAGCGGGAGGCCTCACAATGAGCAGTTCTTC	CASSSLSGRPHNEQFF
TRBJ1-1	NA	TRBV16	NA	TGTGCCAGCAGCCCTCTATCGGGAGGCGCTTTCTTT	CASSPLSGGAFF
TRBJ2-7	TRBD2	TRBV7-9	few	TGTGCCAGCAGCTCGGGGCTAGCGGGATTGTACGAGCAGTACTTC	CASSSGLAGLYEQYF
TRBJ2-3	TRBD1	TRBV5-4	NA	TGTGCCAGCAGCTTTGGGACAGGGGAAGATACGCAGTATTTT	CASSFGTGEDTQYF
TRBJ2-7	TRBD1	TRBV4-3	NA	TGCGCCAGCAGCCAAGATTTTCGGACAGGGTCCTACGAGCAGTACTTC	CASSQDFRTGSYEQYF
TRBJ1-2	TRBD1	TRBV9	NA	TGTGCCAGCAGCGTAGCACAGGGGCCTTATGGCTACACCTTC	CASSVAQGPYGYTF
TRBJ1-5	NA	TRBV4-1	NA	TGCGCCAGCAGCCAAGATTGGGGGGGAAGCAATCAGCCCCAGCATTTT	CASSQDWGGSNQPQHF
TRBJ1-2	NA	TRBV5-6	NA	TGTGCCAGCAGCCTTGGTACTAACTATGGCTACACCTTC	CASSLGTNYGYTF
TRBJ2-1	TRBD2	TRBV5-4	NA	TGTGCCAGCAGCACAGGACTAGCGGGAGGTATATATGAGCAGTTCTTC	CASSTGLAGGIYEQFF
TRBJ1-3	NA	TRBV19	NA	TGTGCCAGTAGTATAGACCGGACAGCTTCCTCTGGAAACACCATATATTTT	CASSIDRTASSGNTIYF
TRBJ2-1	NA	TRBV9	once	TGTGCCAGCAGCGTAGAAGGTGCGACGGGGGCCGAGGATGAGCAGTTCTTC	CASSVEGATGAEDEQFF
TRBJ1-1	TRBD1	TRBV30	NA	TGTGCCTGGAAGACAGGGGCACACACTGAAGCTTTCTTT	CAWKTGAHTEAFF
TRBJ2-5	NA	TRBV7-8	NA	TGTGCCAGCACCCCGACGGGGCACGCCCAAGAGACCCAGTACTTC	CASTPTGHAQETQYF
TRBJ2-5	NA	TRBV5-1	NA	TGCGCCAGCAGCCCCGGCGACCTCCAAGAGACCCAGTACTTC	CASSPGDLQETQYF
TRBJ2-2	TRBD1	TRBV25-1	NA	TGTGCCAGCAGTCGACAGGGGGCGAGGACCGGGGAGCTGTTTTTT	CASSRQGARTGELFF
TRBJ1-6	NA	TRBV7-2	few	TGTGCCAGCAGCTTAGGTTTACGGGATGCCCTCCACTTT	CASSLGLRDALHF
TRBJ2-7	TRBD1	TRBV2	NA	TGTGCCACCGGGACAGGGGGCTACGAGCAGTACTTC	CATGTGGYEQYF
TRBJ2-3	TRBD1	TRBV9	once	TGTGCCAGCAGCCCCCGGACAGGGAACACAGATACGCAGTATTTT	CASSPRTGNTDTQYF
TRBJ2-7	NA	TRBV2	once	TGTGCCAGCAGGGGCGCGGTGAACTCCTACGAGCAGTACTTC	CASRGAVNSYEQYF
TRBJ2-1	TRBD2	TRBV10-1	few	TGCGCCAGCAGTGAGTCGAGGGCTAGCGGGAGGGTGGAGCAGTTCTTC	CASSESRASGRVEQFF
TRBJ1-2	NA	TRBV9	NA	TGTGCCAGCAGCGTAGTGACAGGTGGGGATGGCTACACCTTC	CASSVVTGGDGYTF
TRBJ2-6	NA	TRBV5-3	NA	TGTGCCAGAAGCGGGGCCTCCTCAGGGATTATCTCTGGGGCCAACGTCCTGACTTTC	CARSGASSGIISGANVLTF
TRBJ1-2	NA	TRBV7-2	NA	TGTGCCAGCAGCGCGACCGAGAACTATGGCTACACCTTC	CASSATENYGYTF
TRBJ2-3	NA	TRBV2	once	TGTGCCAGCAGGGAAGCTGAAGATACGCAGTATTTT	CASREAEDTQYF
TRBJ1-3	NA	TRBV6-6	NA	TGTGCCAGCCACAGCGGTCCCGGAAACACCATATATTTT	CASHSGPGNTIYF
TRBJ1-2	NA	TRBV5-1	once	TGCGCCAGCAGCCCGGGACCTCGGCTTAACTATGGCTACACCTTC	CASSPGPRLNYGYTF
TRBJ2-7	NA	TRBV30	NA	TGTGCCTGGAGTAAGGGTCAGAGCTCCTACGAGCAGTACTTC	CAWSKGQSSYEQYF